This is a list of T cell receptor beta chains from one sample in a study of beta chain features in type 1 diabetes. Only in-frame clones appear in the TCRdb table, and some are missing; sequencing was by immunoSEQ multiplex PCR. The table has about 120,000 clones, about 18% seen once; the top ten hold roughly 2.5%. The sequencing input was central memory CD4+ T cells from blood. These receptors were collected from a man between 18 and 35 years old with type 1 diabetes. CDR3s include the opening cysteine and the closing phenylalanine or tryptophan. D genes are given only for firm matches. A row's size may be missing; if present it is once, few, many or a size class.

CDR3 protein,CDR3 DNA,J gene,clone size,V gene,D gene
CASTVDRYNEQFF,TGCGCCAGCACTGTGGACAGATACAATGAGCAGTTCTTC,TRBJ2-1,NA,TRBV5-1,NA
CASRLQGSTEAFF,TGTGCCAGCAGGCTCCAGGGGAGCACTGAAGCTTTCTTT,TRBJ1-1,few,TRBV7-2,NA
CASSPGLAGGLYEQYF,TGTGCCAGCAGCCCCGGACTAGCGGGGGGGCTGTACGAGCAGTACTTC,TRBJ2-7,NA,TRBV7-2,TRBD2
CAWSVSPLTGYDEKLFF,TGTGCCTGGAGTGTTTCCCCCCTGACAGGGTACGATGAAAAACTGTTTTTT,TRBJ1-4,NA,TRBV30,TRBD1
CASSPDSSGANVLTF,TGCGCCAGCAGCCCGGACAGCTCTGGGGCCAACGTCCTGACTTTC,TRBJ2-6,NA,TRBV5-1,NA
CASRTGYEQYF,TGTGCCAGCCGGACAGGGTACGAGCAGTACTTC,TRBJ2-7,NA,TRBV28,TRBD1
CASSQDRHNEQFF,TGTGCCAGCAGCCAGGACCGACACAATGAGCAGTTCTTC,TRBJ2-1,few,TRBV9,NA
CASSFGNFMNTEAFF,TGCGCCAGCAGCTTCGGGAATTTCATGAACACTGAAGCTTTCTTT,TRBJ1-1,few,TRBV5-1,NA
CAIRPSGGTNYEQYF,TGTGCCATCAGACCTAGCGGGGGGACTAACTACGAGCAGTACTTC,TRBJ2-7,few,TRBV10-3,TRBD2
CASSLGVGTSGTDTQYF,TGTGCCAGCAGCTTAGGGGTCGGGACTAGCGGCACAGATACGCAGTATTTT,TRBJ2-3,NA,TRBV11-3,TRBD2
CASSIDGSVGNEQFF,TGTGCCAGTAGTATAGACGGGAGCGTCGGCAATGAGCAGTTCTTC,TRBJ2-1,NA,TRBV19,NA
CASSLSGGRNTEAFF,TGTGCCAGCTCACTATCGGGAGGGAGGAACACTGAAGCTTTCTTT,TRBJ1-1,NA,TRBV18,NA
CASSLPDGNTEAFF,TGTGCCAGCAGTCTACCCGACGGAAACACTGAAGCTTTCTTT,TRBJ1-1,few,TRBV6-1,NA
CASSLMTRGELFF,TGTGCCAGCAGCCTGATGACCCGCGGGGAGCTGTTTTTT,TRBJ2-2,NA,TRBV7-9,NA
CASSLTSGGEDTQYF,TGTGCCAGCAGCTTGACATCAGGGGGCGAGGATACGCAGTATTTT,TRBJ2-3,few,TRBV5-4,TRBD1
CASSQVPAGRSQADTQYF,TGTGCCAGCAGCCAAGTTCCCGCGGGCCGTTCCCAGGCAGATACGCAGTATTTT,TRBJ2-3,NA,TRBV4-2,NA
CATSSPGALYNEQFF,TGTGCCACCTCTAGCCCAGGGGCGCTTTACAATGAGCAGTTCTTC,TRBJ2-1,NA,TRBV27,NA
CASSSISGSSTDTQYF,TGTGCCAGCAGCTCCATCAGCGGGAGCAGCACAGATACGCAGTATTTT,TRBJ2-3,NA,TRBV7-2,TRBD2
CASSFTSGESYEQYF,TGTGCCAGCAGCTTCACTAGCGGGGAGTCCTACGAGCAGTACTTC,TRBJ2-7,few,TRBV7-2,TRBD2
CASSLPPGELFF,TGTGCCAGCAGCTTGCCCCCCGGGGAGCTGTTTTTT,TRBJ2-2,NA,TRBV7-6,NA
CASSEGDRAHEQFF,TGTGCCAGCAGTGAGGGGGACAGGGCCCATGAGCAGTTCTTC,TRBJ2-1,NA,TRBV2,TRBD1
CASRDIYNSPLHF,TGTGCCAGCAGAGACATTTATAATTCACCCCTCCACTTT,TRBJ1-6,NA,TRBV2,NA
CSVSMIQETQYF,TGCAGCGTCTCTATGATCCAAGAGACCCAGTACTTC,TRBJ2-5,NA,TRBV29-1,NA
CANGSPSSIDTQYF,TGTGCCAACGGTTCTCCATCTTCGATTGATACGCAGTATTTT,TRBJ2-3,NA,TRBV10-3,NA
CAWRGLAGVFYEQYF,TGTGCCTGGAGAGGACTAGCGGGAGTATTCTACGAGCAGTACTTC,TRBJ2-7,few,TRBV30,TRBD2
CASSRDGVSYEQYF,TGTGCCAGCAGCAGGGATGGGGTCTCATACGAGCAGTACTTC,TRBJ2-7,NA,TRBV5-8,NA
CASSVYEGTPWYF,TGTGCCAGCAGTGTTTATGAGGGGACTCCTTGGTACTTC,TRBJ2-5,many,TRBV2,NA
CASSLQGLQPQHF,TGTGCCAGCAGTCTTCAGGGGCTTCAGCCCCAGCATTTT,TRBJ1-5,few,TRBV7-2,NA
CASRVQGMPDTQYF,TGTGCCAGCAGGGTGCAGGGGATGCCAGATACGCAGTATTTT,TRBJ2-3,NA,TRBV6-6,NA
CASSQDRTVQNYGYTF,TGTGCCAGCAGCCAAGATCGGACAGTCCAGAACTATGGCTACACCTTC,TRBJ1-2,once,TRBV4-2,NA
CASSLGEGSYNEQFF,TGTGCCAGCAGCTTAGGGGAGGGTTCCTACAATGAGCAGTTCTTC,TRBJ2-1,NA,TRBV7-6,TRBD2
CASSLDERRTDTQYF,TGTGCCAGCAGCTTGGATGAGCGTCGCACAGATACGCAGTATTTT,TRBJ2-3,few,TRBV5-4,NA
CASSLDQGTDTQYF,TGTGCCAGCAGCTTAGATCAGGGTACAGATACGCAGTATTTT,TRBJ2-3,few,TRBV4-2,NA